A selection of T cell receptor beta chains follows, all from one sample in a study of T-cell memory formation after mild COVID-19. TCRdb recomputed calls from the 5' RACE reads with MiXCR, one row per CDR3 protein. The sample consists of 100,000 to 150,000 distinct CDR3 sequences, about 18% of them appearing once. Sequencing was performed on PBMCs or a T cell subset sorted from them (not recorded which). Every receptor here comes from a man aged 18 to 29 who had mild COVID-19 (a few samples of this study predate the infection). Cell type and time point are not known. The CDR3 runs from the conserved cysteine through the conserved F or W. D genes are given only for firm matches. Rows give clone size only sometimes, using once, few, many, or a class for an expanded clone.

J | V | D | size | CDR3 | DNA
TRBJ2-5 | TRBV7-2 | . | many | CASSLGGAEETQYF | TGTGCCAGCAGCTTAGGGGGGGCGGAAGAGACCCAGTACTTC
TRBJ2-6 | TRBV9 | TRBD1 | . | CASSGLGQGTSGANVLTF | TGTGCCAGCAGCGGCCTTGGACAGGGGACCTCTGGGGCCAACGTCCTGACTTTC
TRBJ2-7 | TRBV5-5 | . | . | CASSLQELSDF | TGTGCCAGCAGCTTGCAGGAGTTAAGCGACTTC
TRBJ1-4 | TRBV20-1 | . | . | CSASRRQSTNEKLFF | TGCAGTGCTAGTAGACGACAGTCAACTAATGAAAAACTGTTTTTT
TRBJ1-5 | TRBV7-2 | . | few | CASSLGGWDPQHF | TGTGCCAGCAGCTTAGGGGGCTGGGACCCCCAGCATTTT
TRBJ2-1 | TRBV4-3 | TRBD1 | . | CASSPGQGRNEQFF | TGCGCCAGCAGCCCGGGACAGGGGAGGAATGAGCAGTTCTTC
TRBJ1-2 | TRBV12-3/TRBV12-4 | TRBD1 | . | CASLTGGGSGYTF | TGTGCCAGCCTAACAGGGGGAGGTAGTGGCTACACCTTC
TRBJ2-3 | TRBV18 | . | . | CASSRDSLTDTQYF | TGTGCCAGCTCACGTGACAGCCTCACAGATACGCAGTATTTT
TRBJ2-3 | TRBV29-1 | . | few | CSVGTGSTDTQYF | TGCAGCGTGGGGACGGGAAGCACAGATACGCAGTATTTT
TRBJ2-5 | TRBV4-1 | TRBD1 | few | CASSRGTGGSRRFQETQYF | TGCGCCAGCAGCCGGGGGACAGGGGGCTCCCGGCGATTCCAAGAGACCCAGTACTTC
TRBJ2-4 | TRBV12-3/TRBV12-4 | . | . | CASSFKVDGGQNIQYF | TGTGCCAGCAGTTTTAAAGTTGACGGTGGGCAAAACATTCAGTACTTC
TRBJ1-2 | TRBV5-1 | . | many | CASSQDSDYGYTF | TGCGCCAGCAGCCAGGACTCTGACTATGGCTACACCTTC
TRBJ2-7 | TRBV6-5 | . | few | CASRPGLLYEQYF | TGTGCCAGCAGACCCGGACTCCTCTACGAGCAGTACTTC
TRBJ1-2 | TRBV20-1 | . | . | CSARELGYTF | TGCAGTGCTCGGGAGTTGGGCTACACCTTC
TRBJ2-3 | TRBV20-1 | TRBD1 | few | CSAAGLGTGGRRDTQYF | TGCAGTGCTGCAGGTCTCGGGACAGGGGGCCGGAGAGATACGCAGTATTTT
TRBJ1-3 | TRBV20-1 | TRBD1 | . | CSARRTGGNTIYF | TGCAGTGCTAGGAGGACAGGCGGAAACACCATATATTTT
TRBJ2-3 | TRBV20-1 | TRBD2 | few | CSARPGLAGGPPDTQYF | TGCAGTGCCCGTCCGGGACTAGCGGGGGGGCCCCCAGATACGCAGTATTTT
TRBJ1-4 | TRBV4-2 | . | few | CASSQNTEKLFF | TGTGCCAGCAGCCAAAACACGGAAAAACTGTTTTTT
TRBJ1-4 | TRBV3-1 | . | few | CASSHLSGGDEKLFF | TGTGCCAGCAGCCACCTTAGTGGGGGAGATGAAAAACTGTTTTTT
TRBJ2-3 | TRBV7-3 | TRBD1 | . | CASSLMGGQADTQYF | TGTGCCAGCAGCTTAATGGGGGGACAGGCAGATACGCAGTATTTT
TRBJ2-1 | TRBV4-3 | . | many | CASSQSPGIGNMGNEQFF | TGCGCCAGCAGCCAATCCCCGGGGATAGGGAATATGGGGAATGAGCAGTTCTTC
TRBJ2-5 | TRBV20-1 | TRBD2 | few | CSATSGGQETQYF | TGCAGTGCTACTAGCGGGGGGCAGGAGACCCAGTACTTC
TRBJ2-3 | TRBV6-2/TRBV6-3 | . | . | CASMSGARGTDTQYF | TGTGCCAGCATGTCTGGCGCCCGGGGTACAGATACGCAGTATTTT
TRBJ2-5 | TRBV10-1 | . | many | CASSDGNQETQYF | TGCGCCAGCAGTGATGGAAACCAAGAGACCCAGTACTTC